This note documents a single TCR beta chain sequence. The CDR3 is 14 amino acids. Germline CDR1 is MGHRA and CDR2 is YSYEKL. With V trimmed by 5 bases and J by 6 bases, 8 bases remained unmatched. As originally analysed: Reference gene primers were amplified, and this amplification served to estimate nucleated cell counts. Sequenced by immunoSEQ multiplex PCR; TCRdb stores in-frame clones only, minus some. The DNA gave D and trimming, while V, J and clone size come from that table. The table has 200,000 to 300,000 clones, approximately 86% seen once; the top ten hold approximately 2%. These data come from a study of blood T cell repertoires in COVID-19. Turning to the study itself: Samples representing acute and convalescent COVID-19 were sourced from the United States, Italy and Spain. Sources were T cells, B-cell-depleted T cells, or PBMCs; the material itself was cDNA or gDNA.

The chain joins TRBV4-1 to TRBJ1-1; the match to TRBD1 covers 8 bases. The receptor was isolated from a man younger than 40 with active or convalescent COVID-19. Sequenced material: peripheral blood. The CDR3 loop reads CASSTRQGSAEAFF. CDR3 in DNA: TGCGCCAGCAGCACCCGACAGGGGTCGGCTGAAGCTTTCTTT.